This section outlines one T cell receptor beta chain sequence together with its context. Its antigen is currently unknown. Sequencing was performed with immunoSEQ multiplex PCR; in TCRdb, only in-frame clones are kept and a portion is missing. The data show fewer than 100,000 clones, with about four fifths seen just once and approximately 0.8% held by the top ten. The CDR3 totals 14 residues. The germline V and J ends were trimmed by 5 bases and 5 bases, with 16 bases remaining between them. Germline loops: CDR1 SGHTA, CDR2 FQGNSA. Blood sampling was done at baseline, cycle 4 day 1, and cycle 7 day 1. The sample comes from a study of OX40 agonist ivuxolimab in advanced cancers. Background on the study: An anti-OX40 (CD134) antibody with agonistic activity, ivuxolimab, was administered to patients.

Findings of the study overall: With doses of 0.1-3.0 mg/kg, partial responders showed among the lowest clonal expansion. Both CD4+ and CD8+ T cell populations in blood had undergone clonal expansion by week 6 at 0.1 to 3.0 mg/kg.

This TCR came from an adult with an advanced solid tumor such as melanoma, head and neck, liver or kidney cancer. Sequencing was performed on CD4+ or CD8+ T cells sorted from blood, taken in a trial of the OX40 agonist ivuxolimab. The gene calls are TRBV7-2 and TRBJ2-7; either TRBD1 or TRBD2 may fit D (5 bases each). The CDR3 nucleotides read TGTGCCAGCAGCAAAGGGGAGCGTCCGGACGAGCAGTACTTC. Translation gives CASSKGERPDEQYF.